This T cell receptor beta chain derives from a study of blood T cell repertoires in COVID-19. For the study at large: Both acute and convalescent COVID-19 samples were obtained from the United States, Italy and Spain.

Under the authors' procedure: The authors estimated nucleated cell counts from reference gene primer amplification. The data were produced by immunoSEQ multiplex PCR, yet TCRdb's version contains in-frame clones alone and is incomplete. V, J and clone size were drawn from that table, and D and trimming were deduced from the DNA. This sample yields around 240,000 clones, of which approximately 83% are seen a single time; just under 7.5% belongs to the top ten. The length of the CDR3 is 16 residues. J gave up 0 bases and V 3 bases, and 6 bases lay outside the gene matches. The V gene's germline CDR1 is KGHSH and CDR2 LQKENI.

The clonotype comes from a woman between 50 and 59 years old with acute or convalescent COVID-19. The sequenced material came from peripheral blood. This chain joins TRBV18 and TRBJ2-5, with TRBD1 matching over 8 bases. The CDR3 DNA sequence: TGTGCCAGCTCACCCCTCGGGACAGGCAACCAAGAGACCCAGTACTTC. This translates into CASSPLGTGNQETQYF.